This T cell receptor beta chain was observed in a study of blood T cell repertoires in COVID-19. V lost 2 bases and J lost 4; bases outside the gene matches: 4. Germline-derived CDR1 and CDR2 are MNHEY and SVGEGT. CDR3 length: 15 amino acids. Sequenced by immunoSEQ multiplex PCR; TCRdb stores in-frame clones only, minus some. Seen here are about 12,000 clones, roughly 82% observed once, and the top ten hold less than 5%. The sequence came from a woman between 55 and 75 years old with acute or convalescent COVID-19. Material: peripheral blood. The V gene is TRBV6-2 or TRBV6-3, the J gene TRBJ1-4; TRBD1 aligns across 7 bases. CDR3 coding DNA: TGTGCCAGCAGTTACCTCGGGACAGTTAATGAAAAACTGTTTTTT. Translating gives CASSYLGTVNEKLFF.